This T cell receptor (beta chain) originates from a study of T-cell memory formation after mild COVID-19. The study's findings and limits: Contracting CD4+ clones lay largely in CM and EM, with CD8+ ones residing in EMRA. Pre-infection memory held some responding clones, suggesting pre-existing cross-reactive T cells responded.

TCRdb processed the 5' RACE reads anew with MiXCR; each CDR3 protein has one entry. The table records over 150,000 distinct CDR3 sequences, about 18% of them present only once. With regard to this clonotype: The target antigen is unknown.

The sequenced sample consisted of PBMCs or a T cell subset sorted from them (not recorded which). This receptor was identified in a man aged 18 to 29 who had mild COVID-19 (a few samples of this study predate the infection). Cell type and time point are not known.

The chain's CDR3 is CASTLDGNNQPQHF. DNA for the CDR3: TGTGCCAGCACCCTAGACGGAAACAATCAGCCCCAGCATTTT. The rearrangement uses TRBV6-1 and TRBJ1-5, with D uncertain. V lost 7 bases, J lost 3 bases, and 13 bases lay in between. This CDR3 has 14 residues. The germline V gene has CDR1 MNHNS and CDR2 SASEGT.